This T cell receptor (beta chain) comes out of a study of T cell responses to AZD1222 COVID-19 vaccine. Study-wide results and caveats: In the spike-specific TCR repertoire, nearly half reportedly target unmutated variant regions. Among vaccine-associated CD4 TCRs, coverage spanned spike, with dominance at 160-218 and 743-854.

TCRdb's copy holds only in-frame clones and misses some; the assay was immunoSEQ multiplex PCR. The data contain tens of thousands of clones, roughly four fifths of them singletons. This CDR3 is built from 15 residues. V lost 2 bases and J lost 13; bases outside the gene matches: 11. Germline loops: CDR1 MNHEY, CDR2 SVGAGI. Turning to this clone: Its target is unknown.

This receptor was obtained from an adult who received the AZD1222 COVID-19 vaccine. V usage is TRBV6-5 and J usage is TRBJ1-6, with 7 bases that match TRBD1. The sample consisted of peripheral blood, taken 28 days after the second AZD1222 dose. The CDR3, as DNA: TGTGCCAGCAGTTACAGCCTGGCAGGGGGTACTCCCCTCCACTTT. Translated, it gives CASSYSLAGGTPLHF.